This TCR beta chain was sequenced during a study of shared clonotypes between healthy human individuals. This CDR3 is 12 amino acids long. Germline values: CDR1 LGHNT, CDR2 FRNRAP. V was clipped by 5 bases and J by 4 bases, with 5 bases between them. The authors ran the assay at deep level. Generated by immunoSEQ multiplex PCR, the TCRdb table keeps only in-frame clones and is missing some. The sample has 850,000 to 1,200,000 clones; around 74% are singletons. Regarding this clone: The antigen remains unidentified.

Study observations and caveats: Only blood was sampled, and tissue TCR repertoires likely differ from blood ones. When compared with the clonotypes that were shared by all four sorted-subset donors, the non-shared clonotypes turned out to have lower generation probabilities.

Material for sequencing was memory CD4+ T cells sorted from blood. Indicated subset: CD45RA-negative fraction. V is TRBV12-5 and J is TRBJ1-4, with D uncertain. This clonotype was sampled from a man aged 18-30 years in good health. The CDR3 bases are TGTGCTAGTGGTCCGTTTAATGAAAAACTGTTTTTT. This codes for CASGPFNEKLFF. The full variable domain, with the rest looked up from reference TRBV12-5 and TRBJ1-4, is DARVTQTPRHKVTEMGQEVTMRCQPILGHNTVFWYRQTMMQGLELLAYFRNRAPLDDSGMPKDRFSAEMPDATLATLKIQPSEPRDSAVYFCASGPFNEKLFFGSGTQLSVL.